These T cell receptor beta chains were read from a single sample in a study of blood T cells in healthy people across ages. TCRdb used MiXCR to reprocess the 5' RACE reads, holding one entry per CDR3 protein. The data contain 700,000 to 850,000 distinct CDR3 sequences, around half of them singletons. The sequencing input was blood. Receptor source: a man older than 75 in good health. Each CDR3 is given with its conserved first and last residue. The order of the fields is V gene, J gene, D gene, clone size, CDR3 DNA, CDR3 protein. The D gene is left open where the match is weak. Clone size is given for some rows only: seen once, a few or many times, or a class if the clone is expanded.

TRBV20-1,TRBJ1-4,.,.,TGCAGTGCTACCGCTGCCTCGAATGAAAAACTGTTTTTT,CSATAASNEKLFF
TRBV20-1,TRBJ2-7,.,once,TGCAGTGCTAGAGCCATAGGCCTTATCTACGAGCAGTACTTC,CSARAIGLIYEQYF
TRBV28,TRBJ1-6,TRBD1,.,TGTGCCAGCAGTTTATCCGGGACAGGGAGTTCACCCCTCCACTTT,CASSLSGTGSSPLHF
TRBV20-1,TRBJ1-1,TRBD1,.,TGCAGTGCTAGAGATTTTGACAGGGGAGGCACTGAAGCTTTCTTT,CSARDFDRGGTEAFF
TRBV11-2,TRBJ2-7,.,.,TGTGCCAGCAGCCAGAGTCCGGGACGCGTCGGGGGGCAGTACTTC,CASSQSPGRVGGQYF
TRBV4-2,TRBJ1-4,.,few,TGTGCCAGCAGCCAAGAGAAGGGCTCTAATGAAAAACTGTTTTTT,CASSQEKGSNEKLFF
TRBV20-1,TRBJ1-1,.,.,TGCTCCGTTAAGACAGGGAACACTGAAGCTTTCTTT,CSVKTGNTEAFF
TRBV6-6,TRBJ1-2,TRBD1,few,TGTGCCAGCAGTCCGCGACAGGGGGCGTATGGCTACACCTTC,CASSPRQGAYGYTF
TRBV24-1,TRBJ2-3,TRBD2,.,TGTGCCACCAGTGATGGGACTAGCGGGAGAAGATACGCGTATTTT,CATSDGTSGRRYAYF
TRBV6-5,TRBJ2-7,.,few,TGTGCCAGCAGTTACTCGATCTCAGGGTACGACGAGCAGTACTTC,CASSYSISGYDEQYF
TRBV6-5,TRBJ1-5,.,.,TGTGCCACGTCCAGGGAGGGGAGCAATCAGCCCCAGCATTTT,CATSREGSNQPQHF
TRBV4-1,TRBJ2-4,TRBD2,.,TGCGCCAGCAGCCGATTACTAGCGGGAGAGGGCATTCAGTACTTC,CASSRLLAGEGIQYF
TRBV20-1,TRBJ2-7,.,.,TGCAGTGCTAGCCTAGAACAGGTCCCCTACGAGCAGTACTTC,CSASLEQVPYEQYF
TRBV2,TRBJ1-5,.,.,TGTGCCAGCAGCAGGACGTTATACAATCAGCCCCAGCATTTT,CASSRTLYNQPQHF
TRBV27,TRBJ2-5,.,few,TGTGCCAGCAGTTTAACGTGGCTAACGGAGACCCAGTACTTC,CASSLTWLTETQYF
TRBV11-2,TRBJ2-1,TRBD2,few,TGTGCCAGCAGCTTAGAATCGTCTAGCGGGAGGCATGAGCAGTTCTTC,CASSLESSSGRHEQFF
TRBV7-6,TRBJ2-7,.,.,TGTGCCAGCAGCTTAGGACCTTCGGACACCTACGAGCAGTACTTC,CASSLGPSDTYEQYF
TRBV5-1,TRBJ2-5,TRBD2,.,TGCGCCAGCACGCTAGCGGGCTTACAAGAGGCCCAGTACTTC,CASTLAGLQEAQYF
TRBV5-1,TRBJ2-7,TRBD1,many,TGCGCCAGCTCCATTATCGCGGGGACAGGGACCTACGAGCAGTACTTC,CASSIIAGTGTYEQYF
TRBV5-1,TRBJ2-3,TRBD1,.,TGCGCCAGCAGCTTCGGAGTCATAGGACAGGGGGCTCTAGATACGCAGTATTTT,CASSFGVIGQGALDTQYF
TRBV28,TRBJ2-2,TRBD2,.,TGTGCCAGCAGTTTATCTAGCGGTTGGGCCGGGGAGCTGTTTTTT,CASSLSSGWAGELFF
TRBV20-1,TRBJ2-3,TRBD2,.,TGCAGTGCTAGAGATCGAGTCCTAGCGGGAGCAAGATACGCGTATTTT,CSARDRVLAGARYAYF
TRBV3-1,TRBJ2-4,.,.,TGTGCCAGCAGCCGATACTCGGCCTTACTGCAGGGGCTGTACTTC,CASSRYSALLQGLYF
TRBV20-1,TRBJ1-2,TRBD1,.,TGCAGTGCCGGAGACAGGGGTCGGAGCTACACCTTC,CSAGDRGRSYTF
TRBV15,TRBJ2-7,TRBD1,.,TGTGCCACCAGCAGCCACGTGGGACAGCCCTACGAGCAGTACTTC,CATSSHVGQPYEQYF
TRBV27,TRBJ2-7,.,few,TGTGCCAGCAGTTTGTCACCCGGCAGTCCCTACGAGCAGTACTTC,CASSLSPGSPYEQYF
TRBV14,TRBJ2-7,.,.,TGTGCCAGCAGCCAAGGTCGGGGTTCCGACGAGCAGTACTTC,CASSQGRGSDEQYF
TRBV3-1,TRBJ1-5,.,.,TGTGCCAGCAGCCAAAGTTCAGGGAGTCAGCCCCAGCATTTT,CASSQSSGSQPQHF
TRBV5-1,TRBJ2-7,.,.,TGCGCCAGCAGCTTGGACCGCAACCCGGGGGAGCAGTACTTC,CASSLDRNPGEQYF
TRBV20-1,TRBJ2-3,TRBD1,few,TGCAGTGCTAGAGCCCGACAGGGGCACAGATACGCGTATTTT,CSARARQGHRYAYF
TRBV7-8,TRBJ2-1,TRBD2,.,TGTGCCAGCAGCGAATGGACTAGCGGCAACTACAATGAGCAGTTCTTC,CASSEWTSGNYNEQFF
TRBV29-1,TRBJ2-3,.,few,TGCAGCGTTGTAAACCCAGCGGATACGCAGTATTTT,CSVVNPADTQYF
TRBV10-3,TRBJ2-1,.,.,TGTGCCATCAGTGAACTTGTCGGGGCGCCCCCATATGAGCAGTTCTTC,CAISELVGAPPYEQFF
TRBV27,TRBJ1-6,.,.,TGTGCCAGCAGTTTTAGGGATCTCGCTAATTCACCCCTCCACTTT,CASSFRDLANSPLHF